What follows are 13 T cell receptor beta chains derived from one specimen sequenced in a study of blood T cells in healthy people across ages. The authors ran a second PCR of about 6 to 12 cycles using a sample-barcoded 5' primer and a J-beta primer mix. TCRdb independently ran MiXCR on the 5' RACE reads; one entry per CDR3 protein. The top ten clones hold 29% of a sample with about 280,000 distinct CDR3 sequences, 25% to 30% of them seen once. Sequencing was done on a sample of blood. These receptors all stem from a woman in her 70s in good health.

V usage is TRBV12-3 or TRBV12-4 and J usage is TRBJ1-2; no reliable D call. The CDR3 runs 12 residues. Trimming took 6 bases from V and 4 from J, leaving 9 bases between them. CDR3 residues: CASRPDGYGYTF. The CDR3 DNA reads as TGTGCCAGCAGACCCGACGGCTATGGCTACACCTTC.

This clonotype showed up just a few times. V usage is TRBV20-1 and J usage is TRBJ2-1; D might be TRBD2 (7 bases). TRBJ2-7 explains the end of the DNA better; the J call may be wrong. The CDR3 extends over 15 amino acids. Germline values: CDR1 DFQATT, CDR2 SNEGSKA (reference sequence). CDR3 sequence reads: CSARAWGGTLYEQYF. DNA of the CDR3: TGCAGTGCTAGAGCCTGGGGAGGGACACTCTACGAGCAGTACTTC.

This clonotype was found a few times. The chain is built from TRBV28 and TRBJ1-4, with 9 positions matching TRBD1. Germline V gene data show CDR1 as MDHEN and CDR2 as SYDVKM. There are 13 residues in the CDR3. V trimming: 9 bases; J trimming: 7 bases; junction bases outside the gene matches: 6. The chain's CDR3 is CASLGQGLEKLFF. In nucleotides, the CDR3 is TGTGCCAGTTTGGGACAGGGTCTTGAAAAACTGTTTTTT.

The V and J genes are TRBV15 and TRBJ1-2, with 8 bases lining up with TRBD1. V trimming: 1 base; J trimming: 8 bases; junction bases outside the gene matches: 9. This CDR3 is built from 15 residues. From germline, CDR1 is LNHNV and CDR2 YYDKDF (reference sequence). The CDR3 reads CATSRAQTGGGGYTF. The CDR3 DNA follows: TGTGCCACCAGCAGAGCCCAAACAGGGGGTGGGGGCTACACCTTC.

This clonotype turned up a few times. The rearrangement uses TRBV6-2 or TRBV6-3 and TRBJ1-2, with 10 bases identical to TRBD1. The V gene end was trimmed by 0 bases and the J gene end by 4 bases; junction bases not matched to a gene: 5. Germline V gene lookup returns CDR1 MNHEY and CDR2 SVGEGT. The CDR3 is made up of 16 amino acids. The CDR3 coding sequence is TGTGCCAGCAGTTACTCGGGACAGGGGCTACTCTATGGCTACACCTTC. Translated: CASSYSGQGLLYGYTF.

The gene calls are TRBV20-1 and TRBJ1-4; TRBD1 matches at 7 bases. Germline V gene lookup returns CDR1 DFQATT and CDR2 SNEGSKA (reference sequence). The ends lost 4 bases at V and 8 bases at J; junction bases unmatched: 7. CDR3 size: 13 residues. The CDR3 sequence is CSAKIQGHEKLFF. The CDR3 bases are TGCAGTGCTAAAATACAGGGGCACGAAAAACTGTTTTTT.

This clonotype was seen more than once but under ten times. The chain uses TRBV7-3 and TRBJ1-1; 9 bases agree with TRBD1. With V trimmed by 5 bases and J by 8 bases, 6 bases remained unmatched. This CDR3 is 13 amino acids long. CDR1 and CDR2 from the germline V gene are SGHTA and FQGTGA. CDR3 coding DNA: TGTGCCAGCAGCGCTGATACAGGGGGCGAAGCTTTCTTT. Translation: CASSADTGGEAFF. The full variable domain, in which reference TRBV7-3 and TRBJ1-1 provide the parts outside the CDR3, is GAGVSQTPSNKVTEKGKYVELRCDPISGHTALYWYRQSLGQGPEFLIYFQGTGAADDSGLPNDRFFAVRPEGSVSTLKIQRTERGDSAVYLCASSADTGGEAFFGQGTRLTVV.

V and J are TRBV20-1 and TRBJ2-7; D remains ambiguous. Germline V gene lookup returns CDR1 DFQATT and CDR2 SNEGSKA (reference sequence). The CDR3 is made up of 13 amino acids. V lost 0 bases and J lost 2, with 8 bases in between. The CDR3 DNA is TGCAGTGCTAGAGATCCGGATACCTACGAGCAGTACTTC. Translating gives CSARDPDTYEQYF.

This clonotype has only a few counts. The CDR3 reads CASSLGDRTHNEQFF. The CDR3 bases are TGCGCCAGCAGCTTGGGCGACAGAACCCACAATGAGCAGTTCTTC. The chain has TRBV5-1 and TRBJ2-5; D may be TRBD1 (5 bases). The J call is doubtful: the DNA matches TRBJ2-1 better. The CDR3 length is 15 residues. Germline V gene lookup returns CDR1 SGHRS and CDR2 YFSETQ.

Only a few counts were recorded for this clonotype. The CDR3 nucleotides are TGTGCCAGCAGCTTACCCACCGGACGTCCCGCAGAGACCCAGTACTTC. Translation: CASSLPTGRPAETQYF. The rearrangement uses TRBV7-9 and TRBJ2-5, with no clear D. Germline V gives CDR1 SEHNR, CDR2 FQNEAQ (reference sequence). This CDR3 has 16 residues. Trimming pared 2 bases from V and 4 bases from J, leaving 17 bases between. The full variable domain, its missing parts supplied by reference TRBV7-9 and TRBJ2-5, is DTGVSQNPRHKITKRGQNVTFRCDPISEHNRLYWYRQTLGQGPEFLTYFQNEAQLEKSRLLSDRFSAERPKGSFSTLEIQRTEQGDSAMYLCASSLPTGRPAETQYFGPGTRLLVL.

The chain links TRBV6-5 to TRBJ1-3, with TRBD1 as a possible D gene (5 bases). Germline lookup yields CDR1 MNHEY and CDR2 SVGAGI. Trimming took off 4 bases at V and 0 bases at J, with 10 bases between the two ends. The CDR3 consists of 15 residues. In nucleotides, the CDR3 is TGTGCCAGCAGTTGGGGCCGATCCTCTGGAAACACCATATATTTT. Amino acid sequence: CASSWGRSSGNTIYF.

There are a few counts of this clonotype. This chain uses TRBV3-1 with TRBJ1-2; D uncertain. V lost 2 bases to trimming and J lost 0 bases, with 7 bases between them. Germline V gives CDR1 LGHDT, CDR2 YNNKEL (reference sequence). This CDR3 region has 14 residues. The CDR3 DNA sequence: TGTGCCAGCAGCCAACCGGGGTCTAACTATGGCTACACCTTC. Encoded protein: CASSQPGSNYGYTF. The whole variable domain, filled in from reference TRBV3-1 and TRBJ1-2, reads DTAVSQTPKYLVTQMGNDKSIKCEQNLGHDTMYWYKQDSKKFLKIMFSYNNKELIINETVPNRFSPKSPDKAHLNLHINSLELGDSAVYFCASSQPGSNYGYTFGSGTRLTVV.

The CDR3 reads CAIEQGRAFF. The CDR3 bases are TGTGCCATAGAACAGGGTCGAGCTTTCTTT. The J gene is TRBJ1-1, the V gene TRBV7-2; perhaps TRBD1 as D (6 bases). The CDR3 covers 10 residues. Germline lookup yields CDR1 SGHTA and CDR2 FQGNSA. V was trimmed by 10 bases and J by 10 bases, leaving 13 bases between them.